Below are 23 T cell receptor beta chains sequenced from a single sample in a study of identifying expanded T cells in peripheral blood. Measured with immunoSEQ multiplex PCR; TCRdb has only the in-frame clones, and not every one. Among some 100,000 clones listed, about 87% were seen once. The sequencing sample was made of blood. The receptors derive from a person aged 18-69 years in good health.

The genes are TRBV7-9 and TRBJ1-2; weak D call: TRBD1 (5 bases). Germline-derived CDR1 and CDR2 are SEHNR and FQNEAQ (reference sequence). V lost 1 base to trimming and J lost 8 bases, with 17 bases between them. The CDR3 contains 15 residues. CDR3 sequence: CASSLEVAGLYGYTF. CDR3 coding DNA: TGTGCCAGCAGCTTAGAGGTAGCAGGGTTGTACGGCTACACCTTC. Variable domain in full (rest from reference TRBV7-9 and TRBJ1-2): DTGVSQNPRHKITKRGQNVTFRCDPISEHNRLYWYRQTLGQGPEFLTYFQNEAQLEKSRLLSDRFSAERPKGSFSTLEIQRTEQGDSAMYLCASSLEVAGLYGYTFGSGTRLTVV.

This chain connects TRBV9 to TRBJ1-1; no clear D. CDR1 SGDLS and CDR2 YYNGEE come from the germline V gene. V lost 7 bases and J 3 bases, leaving 19 bases between the germline ends. The CDR3 is 15 amino acids. CDR3 in DNA: TGTGCCAGCGATTATGTAGTAGAGACCCACACTGAAGCTTTCTTT. Translation: CASDYVVETHTEAFF.

This chain joins TRBV5-1 and TRBJ2-3; 8 bases agree with TRBD1. The CDR3 extends over 17 amino acids. Germline CDR1 SGHRS, CDR2 YFSETQ. V was clipped by 4 bases and J by 2 bases; unmatched bases: 12. Here the CDR3 DNA reads TGCGCCAGCAGCCGGCAGGACAGGGAAGATTTCACAGATACGCAGTATTTT. Its protein product is CASSRQDREDFTDTQYF.

The chain combines TRBV19 with TRBJ1-2; possible D gene TRBD1, 5 bases. In germline, CDR1 is LNHDA, CDR2 SQIVND (reference sequence). The CDR3 has 14 residues. The V gene lost 5 bases and the J gene lost 7 bases, with 17 bases spanning the gap. The CDR3 nucleotides read TGTGCCAGTAGTCCCCGTCTAGGGGCTAGTGGCTACACCTTC. Translation gives CASSPRLGASGYTF.

The chain links TRBV7-8 to TRBJ1-5; no clear D. Germline-derived CDR1 and CDR2 are SGHVS and FQNEAQ. The germline V and J ends were trimmed by 1 base and 0 bases, with 7 bases remaining between them. There are 15 residues in the CDR3. CDR3 DNA sequence: TGTGCCAGCAGCTTAGTTGTTAATAGCAATCAGCCCCAGCATTTT. This translates into CASSLVVNSNQPQHF.

The rearrangement joins TRBV6-6 to TRBJ2-3; weak D call: TRBD2 (6 bases). The ends were cut back, 4 bases at V and 6 bases at J, with 17 bases in the middle. The CDR3 covers 15 residues. Germline CDR1 reads MNHNY; CDR2 reads SVGAGI (reference sequence). CDR3 loop: CASSFVGNAGDTQYF. CDR3 coding DNA: TGTGCCAGCAGTTTTGTCGGGAACGCGGGGGATACGCAGTATTTT.

The V call is TRBV5-4, the J call TRBJ1-2, with TRBD1 matching over 7 bases. Germline V lookup: CDR1 SGHNT, CDR2 YYREEE (reference sequence). V lost 0 bases to trimming and J lost 7 bases; unmatched junction nucleotides: 6. The CDR3 runs 14 residues. The CDR3 DNA reads as TGTGCCAGCAGCTTGGTGAGACAGGGAAGTGGCTACACCTTC. Protein sequence: CASSLVRQGSGYTF.

The V gene is TRBV7-2, the J gene TRBJ2-1, with 8 bases matching TRBD2. The CDR3 sequence is 13 residues long. Germline V gene lookup returns CDR1 SGHTA and CDR2 FQGNSA. With V trimmed by 4 bases and J by 9 bases, 5 bases remained unmatched. CDR3 DNA sequence: TGTGCCAGCAGCTCTTCCCGGGAGGGTGAGCAGTTCTTC. This translates into CASSSSREGEQFF.

The chain has TRBV18 and TRBJ1-2, with TRBD1 matching over 9 bases. This CDR3 contains 14 residues. Germline-derived CDR1 and CDR2 are KGHSH and LQKENI. J lost 4 bases, V lost 3 bases, and 3 bases had no gene match. CDR3: CASSPNRGLYGYTF. The CDR3 nucleotides are TGTGCCAGCTCACCCAACAGGGGGCTCTATGGCTACACCTTC. The variable domain in full, completed from reference TRBV18 and TRBJ1-2, reads NAGVMQNPRHLVRRRGQEARLRCSPMKGHSHVYWYRQLPEEGLKFMVYLQKENIIDESGMPKERFSAEFPKEGPSILRIQQVVRGDSAAYFCASSPNRGLYGYTFGSGTRLTVV.

The chain combines TRBV6-6 with TRBJ1-3; D ambiguous. V gave up 2 bases and J gave up 0 bases, with 8 bases separating them. Germline CDR1 reads MNHNY; CDR2 reads SVGAGI (reference sequence). The CDR3 spans 15 residues. The CDR3 reads CASSYERFSGNTIYF. DNA of the CDR3: TGTGCCAGCAGTTACGAACGGTTCTCTGGAAACACCATATATTTT.

V usage is TRBV6-1 and J usage is TRBJ1-2; 12 nucleotides match TRBD1. The CDR3 extends over 14 amino acids. Trimming cost V 8 bases and J 5 bases; bases outside gene matches: 6. Germline V CDR1 and CDR2: MNHNS, SASEGT. Here the CDR3 reads CASGTGGAGYGYTF. CDR3 DNA sequence: TGTGCCAGCGGGACAGGGGGCGCAGGATATGGCTACACCTTC.

V gene TRBV9 combines with J gene TRBJ1-2; perhaps TRBD1 as D (6 bases). Per the germline V gene, CDR1 is SGDLS and CDR2 is YYNGEE. The V end was cut by 1 base, the J end by 0 bases, with 16 bases between. The CDR3 is made up of 17 amino acids. For the CDR3, the DNA is TGTGCCAGCAGCGTACCCGCCGACAGGCCTACTAACTATGGCTACACCTTC. It yields the protein CASSVPADRPTNYGYTF. Based on the CDR3 plus reference TRBV9 and TRBJ1-2, the full variable domain is DSGVTQTPKHLITATGQRVTLRCSPRSGDLSVYWYQQSLDQGLQFLIQYYNGEERAKGNILERFSAQQFPDLHSELNLSSLELGDSALYFCASSVPADRPTNYGYTFGSGTRLTVV.

V is TRBV2 and J is TRBJ1-2; 7 nucleotides match TRBD1. V trimming: 8 bases; J trimming: 2 bases; junction bases outside the gene matches: 5. CDR3 length: 13 amino acids. Germline V gene data show CDR1 as SNHLY and CDR2 as FYNNEI. The CDR3 region is CASGQDLNYGYTF. The CDR3, as DNA: TGTGCCAGCGGACAGGATCTAAACTATGGCTACACCTTC.

The DNA of the CDR3 is TGTGCCAGCAGGGTGTCGGGAAACTATGGAAACACCATATATTTT. Translation gives CASRVSGNYGNTIYF. This rearrangement joins TRBV2 to TRBJ1-3; D uncertain. This CDR3 region has 15 residues. Trimming took off 6 bases at V and 3 bases at J, with 15 bases between the two ends. The germline CDR1 and CDR2 sequences are SNHLY and FYNNEI.

V and J are TRBV7-2 and TRBJ2-1; D may match TRBD1 or TRBD2 (5 bases each). Trimming cost V 5 bases and J 6 bases, with 20 bases left between them. The CDR3 has 16 residues. Germline V lookup: CDR1 SGHTA, CDR2 FQGNSA. CDR3 DNA sequence: TGTGCCAGCAGCCCCGAGGGACCAGGGTGGGGCAATGAGCAGTTCTTC. Amino acid sequence: CASSPEGPGWGNEQFF.

The rearrangement links TRBV6-1 to TRBJ2-3; D gene uncertain. Trimming pared 10 bases from V and 0 bases from J, leaving 14 bases between. The CDR3 covers 14 residues. CDR1 is MNHNS, CDR2 SASEGT, per germline. The CDR3 spells CATSDGLSTDTQYF. The CDR3 coding sequence is TGTGCCACGTCCGACGGGTTAAGCACAGATACGCAGTATTTT.

The chain is built from TRBV4-3 and TRBJ2-7, with 11 bases that match TRBD2. Losses at the gene ends were 0 bases for V and 6 bases for J; bases not matched to a gene: 13. The CDR3 extends over 18 amino acids. CDR1 and CDR2 from the germline V gene are LGHNA and YSLEER. Here the CDR3 reads CASSQDRLAGGRGGEQYF. Written as DNA, the CDR3 is TGCGCCAGCAGCCAAGATAGGCTAGCGGGAGGCCGCGGTGGCGAGCAGTACTTC.

The chain uses TRBV30 and TRBJ1-6; possibly TRBD1 for D (5 bases). The CDR3 sequence is 13 residues long. CDR1 is GTSNPN, CDR2 SVGIG, per germline (reference sequence). Trimming cost V 2 bases and J 7 bases, with 9 bases left between them. CDR3 in DNA: TGTGCCTGGAGTAGGGGAGGGAATTCACCCCTCCACTTT. It translates to CAWSRGGNSPLHF. Full variable domain (rest looked up from reference TRBV30 and TRBJ1-6): SQTIHQWPATLVQPVGSPLSLECTVEGTSNPNLYWYRQAAGRGLQLLFYSVGIGQISSEVPQNLSASRPQDRQFILSSKKLLLSDSGFYLCAWSRGGNSPLHFGNGTRLTVT.

This rearrangement joins TRBV19 to TRBJ1-5; possible D gene TRBD1, 5 bases. The germline V gene has CDR1 LNHDA and CDR2 SQIVND (reference sequence). V gave up 4 bases and J gave up 4 bases, with 8 bases separating them. The CDR3 sequence is 13 residues long. The CDR3 DNA reads TGTGCCAGTAGTAAGGGGTTTAATCAGCCCCAGCATTTT. It translates to CASSKGFNQPQHF.

The chain joins TRBV27 to TRBJ2-2, with D unclear. V lost 5 bases and J 5 bases, leaving 12 bases between the germline ends. Germline CDR1 reads MNHEY; CDR2 reads SMNVEV (reference sequence). The CDR3 has 14 amino acids. The CDR3 DNA sequence: TGTGCCAGCAGTATCCGGACCGAGACCGGGGAGCTGTTTTTT. Residues: CASSIRTETGELFF.

The chain recombines TRBV2 with TRBJ1-1; no firm D call. Trimming removed 0 bases at V and 5 bases at J, with 7 bases between. CDR1 SNHLY and CDR2 FYNNEI come from the germline V gene. This CDR3 is built from 13 residues. CDR3 in amino acids: CASSEAWRTEAFF. The DNA of the CDR3 is TGTGCCAGCAGTGAAGCATGGAGGACTGAAGCTTTCTTT.

This chain uses TRBV9 with TRBJ2-3; D not resolved. Germline loops: CDR1 SGDLS, CDR2 YYNGEE. The V and J ends lost 0 bases and 0 bases respectively, with 11 bases between them. The CDR3 is made up of 16 amino acids. This CDR3 is CASSVVSLGSTDTQYF. The DNA of the CDR3 is TGTGCCAGCAGCGTAGTAAGTCTTGGGAGCACAGATACGCAGTATTTT.

This clone was seen only once. The chain employs TRBV5-4 and TRBJ2-5; no clear D gene. The CDR3 spans 13 residues. Trimming shortened V by 0 bases and J by 4 bases, and 7 bases separated the two germline ends. Germline V gives CDR1 SGHNT, CDR2 YYREEE (reference sequence). As DNA, the CDR3 is TGTGCCAGCAGCTTGGGAATGGGAGAGACCCAGTACTTC. Translation gives CASSLGMGETQYF.